This T cell receptor beta chain emerged from a study of graft-versus-host responses after intestinal transplantation. Study overall: The study gave all recipients anti-thymocyte globulin induction, then tacrolimus and steroids for 2 to 3 years.

The assay was immunoSEQ multiplex PCR, and TCRdb's table has in-frame clones only and misses some. The sample comprises tens of thousands of clones, around 89% of which are singletons, and 2.5% rests with the top ten. About this clone: The antigen is unknown.

Material: unstimulated CD8+ T cells sorted from spleen or lymph node cells, obtained before intestinal transplant. The sequence was obtained from a human donor who received an intestinal transplant.

The DNA of the CDR3 is TGCACCAGCAGCCAAGATAATGGAGGGGAGGGGGAGACCCAGTACTTC. It translates to CTSSQDNGGEGETQYF. The chain has TRBV1 and TRBJ2-5; the table assigns TRBD2, which was not confirmed against the DNA. TRBV1 constitutes a pseudogene. This CDR3 has 16 residues.